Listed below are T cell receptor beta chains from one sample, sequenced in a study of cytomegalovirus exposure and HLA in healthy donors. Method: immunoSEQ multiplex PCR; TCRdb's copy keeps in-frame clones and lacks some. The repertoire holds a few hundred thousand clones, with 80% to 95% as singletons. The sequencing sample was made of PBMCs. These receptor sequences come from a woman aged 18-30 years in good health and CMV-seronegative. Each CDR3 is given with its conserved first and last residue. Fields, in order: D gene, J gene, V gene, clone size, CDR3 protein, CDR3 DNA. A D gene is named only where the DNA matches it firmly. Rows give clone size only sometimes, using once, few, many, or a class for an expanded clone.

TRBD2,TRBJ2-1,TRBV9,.,CASSSSGTSYNEQFF,TGTGCCAGCAGCAGCAGCGGGACCTCCTACAATGAGCAGTTCTTC
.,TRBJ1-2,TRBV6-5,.,CASSQGKVSDGYTF,TGTGCCAGCAGTCAGGGAAAGGTATCGGATGGCTACACCTTC
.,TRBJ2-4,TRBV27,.,CASSVQGAKNIQYF,TGTGCCAGCAGTGTACAGGGAGCCAAAAACATTCAGTACTTC
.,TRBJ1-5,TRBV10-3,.,CAIIFPHPNRGQPQHF,TGTGCCATCATCTTCCCCCACCCAAACCGGGGTCAGCCCCAGCATTTT
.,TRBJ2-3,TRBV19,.,CASSMRNSGPWTDTQYF,TGTGCCAGTAGTATGCGGAATAGCGGCCCCTGGACAGATACGCAGTATTTT
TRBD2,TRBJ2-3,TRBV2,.,CASRREHSDTQYF,TGTGCCAGCAGGCGGGAGCACTCAGATACGCAGTATTTT
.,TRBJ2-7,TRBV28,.,CASTQDPSSYEQYF,TGTGCCAGCACTCAGGATCCAAGCTCCTACGAGCAGTACTTC
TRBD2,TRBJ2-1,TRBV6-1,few,CASSEFAGGLYNEQFF,TGTGCCAGCAGTGAATTCGCGGGAGGACTGTACAATGAGCAGTTCTTC
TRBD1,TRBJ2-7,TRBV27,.,CASSLIPQGANEQYF,TGTGCCAGCAGTTTAATACCCCAGGGGGCTAACGAGCAGTACTTC
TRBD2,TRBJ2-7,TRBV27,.,CASRKAGGFYEQYF,TGTGCCAGCCGGAAGGCGGGAGGTTTCTACGAGCAGTACTTC
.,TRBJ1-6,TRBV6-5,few,CASSSVTGLQPLHF,TGTGCCAGCAGTTCCGTGACAGGCCTACAGCCCCTCCACTTT
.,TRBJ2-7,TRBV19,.,CASSTTPGLQGGSIHEQYF,TGTGCCAGTAGTACAACCCCGGGACTACAGGGCGGGAGTATACACGAGCAGTACTTC
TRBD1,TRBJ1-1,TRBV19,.,CASRPGQGTEAFF,TGTGCCAGTAGGCCGGGACAGGGAACTGAAGCTTTCTTT
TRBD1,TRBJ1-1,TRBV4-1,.,CASSPPNRGTEAFF,TGCGCCAGCAGCCCTCCCAACAGGGGCACTGAAGCTTTCTTT
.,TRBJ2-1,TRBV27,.,CASKTRNEQFF,TGTGCCAGTAAGACTAGGAATGAGCAGTTCTTC
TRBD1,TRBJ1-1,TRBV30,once,CALGTGEAFF,TGTGCCTTGGGGACAGGCGAAGCTTTCTTT
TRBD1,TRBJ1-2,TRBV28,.,CASSLYPRGHGYTF,TGTGCCAGCAGTTTATATCCCAGGGGGCATGGCTACACCTTC
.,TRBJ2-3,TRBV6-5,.,CASKPLVSIGDTQYF,TGTGCCAGCAAGCCACTAGTTTCTATTGGCGATACGCAGTATTTT
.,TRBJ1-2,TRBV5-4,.,CASSLEGQGRYGYTF,TGTGCCAGCAGCTTGGAGGGACAAGGGCGCTATGGCTACACCTTC
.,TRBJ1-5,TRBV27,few,CASSLRDSNQPQHF,TGTGCCAGCAGCCTCAGGGATAGCAATCAGCCCCAGCATTTT
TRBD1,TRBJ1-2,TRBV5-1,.,CASSSSPGQGFGYTF,TGCGCCAGCAGCTCGTCGCCGGGACAGGGTTTTGGCTACACCTTC
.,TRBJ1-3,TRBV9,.,CASSVGRDSGNTIYF,TGTGCCAGCAGCGTAGGGAGGGACTCTGGAAACACCATATATTTT
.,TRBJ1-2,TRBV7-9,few,CVGGSNYGYTF,TGTGTCGGGGGTTCCAACTATGGCTACACCTTC
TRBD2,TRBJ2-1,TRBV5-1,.,CASSLVGGVLGNEQFF,TGCGCCAGCAGCTTGGTGGGAGGGGTACTGGGAAATGAGCAGTTCTTC
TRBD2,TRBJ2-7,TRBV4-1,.,CASSHHEPFSGSPYEQYF,TGCGCCAGCAGCCACCACGAGCCCTTTAGCGGGAGTCCGTACGAGCAGTACTTC
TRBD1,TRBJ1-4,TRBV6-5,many,CASSRSGTGNEKLFF,TGTGCCAGCAGTCGGTCCGGGACAGGGAATGAAAAACTGTTTTTT
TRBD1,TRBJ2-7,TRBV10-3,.,CATGGQNYEQYF,TGTGCCACTGGGGGACAGAACTACGAGCAGTACTTC
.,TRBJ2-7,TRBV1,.,CTSSQEWRRRDGEQYF,TGCACCAGCAGCCAAGAATGGAGGAGGCGGGACGGGGAGCAGTACTTC
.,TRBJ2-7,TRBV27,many,CASRRGGSYEQYF,TGTGCCAGCAGACGAGGAGGTAGCTACGAGCAGTACTTC
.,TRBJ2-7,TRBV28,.,CASAGGQLYEQYF,TGTGCCAGCGCCGGGGGACAGCTCTACGAGCAGTACTTC
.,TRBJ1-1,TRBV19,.,CASSMVTANTEAFF,TGTGCCAGTAGTATGGTGACAGCTAACACTGAAGCTTTCTTT
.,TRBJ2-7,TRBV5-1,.,CASSFLDGAYEQYF,TGCGCCAGCAGCTTCCTAGACGGAGCCTACGAGCAGTACTTC
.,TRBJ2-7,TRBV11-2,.,CASSTPDFPLHEQYF,TGTGCCAGCAGCACCCCGGACTTTCCCCTCCACGAGCAGTACTTC
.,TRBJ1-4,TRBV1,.,CTSSQVDRAGNEKLFF,TGCACCAGCAGCCAAGTGGACAGGGCAGGTAATGAAAAACTGTTTTTT
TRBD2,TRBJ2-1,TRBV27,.,CASSSGTSGRFSYNEQFF,TGTGCCAGCAGTTCCGGGACTAGCGGTCGGTTCTCCTACAATGAGCAGTTCTTC
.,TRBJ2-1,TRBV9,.,CASSVGGFNEQFF,TGTGCCAGCAGCGTAGGAGGTTTCAATGAGCAGTTCTTC
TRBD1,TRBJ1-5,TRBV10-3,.,CAISDISQGTPQHF,TGTGCCATTTCTGATATTTCACAGGGGACACCCCAGCATTTT
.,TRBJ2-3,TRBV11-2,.,CASSYSGESRDTQYF,TGTGCCAGCAGCTACTCGGGAGAATCGAGAGATACGCAGTATTTT
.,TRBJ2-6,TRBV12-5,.,CASGLVLRGRSGANVLTF,TGTGCTAGTGGTTTGGTACTCAGGGGCCGCTCTGGGGCCAACGTCCTGACTTTC
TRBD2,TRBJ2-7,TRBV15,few,CATSRDRGLAGEQYF,TGTGCCACCAGCAGAGATAGGGGACTAGCGGGCGAGCAGTACTTC
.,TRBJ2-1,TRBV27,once,CASSLSGDEQFF,TGTGCCAGCAGTTTATCAGGGGATGAGCAGTTCTTC
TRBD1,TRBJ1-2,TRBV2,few,CASWRGTDGYTF,TGTGCCAGCTGGCGCGGGACAGATGGCTACACCTTC
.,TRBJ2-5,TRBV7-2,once,CASSPPFVFVETQYF,TGTGCCAGCAGCCCCCCCTTTGTGTTTGTGGAGACCCAGTACTTC
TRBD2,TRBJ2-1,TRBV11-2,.,CASTQTSGTYNEQFF,TGTGCCAGCACCCAGACTAGCGGTACTTACAATGAGCAGTTCTTC
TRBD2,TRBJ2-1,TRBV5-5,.,CASSLASGIYNEQFF,TGTGCCAGCAGCTTGGCTAGCGGGATCTACAATGAGCAGTTCTTC
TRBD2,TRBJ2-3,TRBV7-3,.,CASSLAGGTDTQYF,TGTGCCAGCAGCTTAGCGGGAGGTACAGATACGCAGTATTTT
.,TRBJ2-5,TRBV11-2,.,CASSLSGGQETQYF,TGTGCCAGCAGCTTATCGGGTGGCCAAGAGACCCAGTACTTC
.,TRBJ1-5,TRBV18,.,CASSTSGTSNQPQHF,TGTGCCAGCTCAACGAGCGGGACAAGCAATCAGCCCCAGCATTTT
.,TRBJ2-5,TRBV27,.,CASSLYAGGLYPETQYF,TGTGCCAGCAGTTTATACGCAGGGGGACTGTACCCAGAGACCCAGTACTTC
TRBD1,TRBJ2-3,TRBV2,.,CASSEPRGQVDTQYF,TGTGCCAGCAGTGAACCCAGGGGGCAGGTAGATACGCAGTATTTT
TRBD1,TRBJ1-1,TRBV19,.,CASSIGRGLVIAEAFF,TGTGCCAGTAGTATCGGCAGGGGGCTTGTTATAGCTGAAGCTTTCTTT
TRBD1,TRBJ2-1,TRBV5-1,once,CASSSGQGSYNEQFF,TGCGCCAGCAGCTCCGGACAGGGCTCCTACAATGAGCAGTTCTTC
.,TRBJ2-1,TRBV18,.,CASPPLAGHEQFF,TGTGCCAGCCCCCCCCTGGCGGGCCATGAGCAGTTCTTC
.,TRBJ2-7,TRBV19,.,CASSEGGGSSYEQYF,TGTGCCAGTAGTGAGGGGGGGGGTTCCTCCTACGAGCAGTACTTC
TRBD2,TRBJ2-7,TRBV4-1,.,CASSQEIAGNFYEQYF,TGCGCCAGCAGCCAAGAGATAGCGGGAAATTTCTACGAGCAGTACTTC
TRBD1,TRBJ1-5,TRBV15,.,CATSRDGQGDQPQHF,TGTGCCACCAGCAGAGACGGGCAGGGGGATCAGCCCCAGCATTTT
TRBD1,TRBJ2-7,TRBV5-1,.,CASTSVRDRGSYEQYF,TGCGCCAGCACCAGTGTCCGGGACAGGGGTTCCTACGAGCAGTACTTC
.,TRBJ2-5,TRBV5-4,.,CASSQQYQETQYF,TGTGCCAGCAGCCAACAGTACCAAGAGACCCAGTACTTC
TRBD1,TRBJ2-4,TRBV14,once,CASSQVASGGLAKNIQYF,TGTGCCAGCAGCCAAGTGGCGTCAGGGGGCCTAGCCAAAAACATTCAGTACTTC
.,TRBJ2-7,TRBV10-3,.,CAISESYSTYEQYF,TGTGCCATCAGTGAGTCGTACAGTACCTACGAGCAGTACTTC